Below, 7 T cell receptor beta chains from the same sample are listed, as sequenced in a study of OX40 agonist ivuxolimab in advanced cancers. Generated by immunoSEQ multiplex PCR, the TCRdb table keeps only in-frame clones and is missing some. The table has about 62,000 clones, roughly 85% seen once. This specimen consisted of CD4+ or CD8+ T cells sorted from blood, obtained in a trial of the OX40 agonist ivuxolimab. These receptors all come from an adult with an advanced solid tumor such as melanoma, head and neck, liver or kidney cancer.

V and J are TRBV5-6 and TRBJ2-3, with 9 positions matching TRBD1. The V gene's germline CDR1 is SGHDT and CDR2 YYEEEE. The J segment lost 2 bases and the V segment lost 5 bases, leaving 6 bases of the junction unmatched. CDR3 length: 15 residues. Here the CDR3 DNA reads TGTGCCAGCAGGGAACAGGGGGCGTCCACAGATACGCAGTATTTT. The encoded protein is CASREQGASTDTQYF.

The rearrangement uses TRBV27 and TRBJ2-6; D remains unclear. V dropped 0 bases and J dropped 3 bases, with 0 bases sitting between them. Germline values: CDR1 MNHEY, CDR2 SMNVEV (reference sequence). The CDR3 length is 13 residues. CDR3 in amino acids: CASSLSGANVLTF. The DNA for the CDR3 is TGTGCCAGCAGTTTATCTGGGGCCAACGTCCTGACTTTC.

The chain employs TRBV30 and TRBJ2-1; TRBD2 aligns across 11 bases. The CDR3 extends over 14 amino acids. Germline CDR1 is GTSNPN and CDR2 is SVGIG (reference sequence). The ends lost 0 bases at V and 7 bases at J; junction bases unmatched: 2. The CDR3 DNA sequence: TGTGCCTGGAGTGTGTTAGCGGGAGGGAATGAGCAGTTCTTC. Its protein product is CAWSVLAGGNEQFF.

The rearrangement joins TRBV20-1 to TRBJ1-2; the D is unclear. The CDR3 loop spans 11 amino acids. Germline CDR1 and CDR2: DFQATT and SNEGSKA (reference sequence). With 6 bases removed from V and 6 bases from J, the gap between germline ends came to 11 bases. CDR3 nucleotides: TGCAGTGCCGAAGGGAGGGATGGCTACACCTTC. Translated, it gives CSAEGRDGYTF.

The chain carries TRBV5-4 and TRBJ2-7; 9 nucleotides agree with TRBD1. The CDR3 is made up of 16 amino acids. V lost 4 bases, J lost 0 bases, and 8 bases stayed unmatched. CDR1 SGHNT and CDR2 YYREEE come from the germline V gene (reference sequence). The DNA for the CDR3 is TGTGCCAGCAGCCCGGCCGGGACAGGGTCCTCCTACGAGCAGTACTTC. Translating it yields CASSPAGTGSSYEQYF.

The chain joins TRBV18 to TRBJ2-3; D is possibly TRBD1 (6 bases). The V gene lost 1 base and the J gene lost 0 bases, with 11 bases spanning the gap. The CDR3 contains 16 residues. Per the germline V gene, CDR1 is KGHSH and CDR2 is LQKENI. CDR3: CASSPRDTSSTDTQYF. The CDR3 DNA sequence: TGTGCCAGCTCACCACGGGACACCTCTAGCACAGATACGCAGTATTTT.

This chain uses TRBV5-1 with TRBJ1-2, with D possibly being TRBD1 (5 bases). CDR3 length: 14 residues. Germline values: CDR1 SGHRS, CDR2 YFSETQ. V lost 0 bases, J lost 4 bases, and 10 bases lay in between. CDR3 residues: CASSLGGARYGYTF. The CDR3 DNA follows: TGCGCCAGCAGCTTGGGAGGGGCACGCTATGGCTACACCTTC. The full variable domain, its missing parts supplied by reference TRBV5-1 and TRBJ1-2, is KAGVTQTPRYLIKTRGQQVTLSCSPISGHRSVSWYQQTPGQGLQFLFEYFSETQRNKGNFPGRFSGRQFSNSRSEMNVSTLELGDSALYLCASSLGGARYGYTFGSGTRLTVV.